This TCR beta chain comes out of a study of blood T cells in healthy people across ages. Study as a whole: Researchers report that template switching captured about one barcoded beta molecule per two T cells.

This clonotype has a single count. Antigen: not known. The use of a sample-barcoded 5' primer and a J-beta primer mix characterized a second PCR of 7 to 11 cycles. TCRdb independently ran MiXCR on the 5' RACE reads; one entry per CDR3 protein. The sample includes 650,000 to 950,000 distinct CDR3 sequences, approximately 48% of them seen just once. Study results and limitations: The study could not conclusively compare naive and antigen-experienced cells, given its unsorted PBMCs. Estimated diversity that came from one million T cells was considered an underestimate. Because donor CMV status was unknown, expanded clonotype changes were possibly confounded.

Germline assignment: CDR1 SGHTA and CDR2 FQGNSA. CDR3 length: 13 amino acids. V gave up 4 bases and J gave up 8 bases, with 14 bases separating them. This sequence originates from a man in his fifties or sixties in good health. V and J are TRBV7-2 and TRBJ1-1, with a tentative D call TRBD1 (5 bases). The sample was blood. The CDR3, as DNA: TGTGCCAGCAGCTCCGGACGGGGGTGGGAAGCTTTCTTT. It yields the protein CASSSGRGWEAFF. The full variable domain, in which reference TRBV7-2 and TRBJ1-1 provide the parts outside the CDR3, is GAGVSQSPSNKVTEKGKDVELRCDPISGHTALYWYRQSLGQGLEFLIYFQGNSAPDKSGLPSDRFSAERTGGSVSTLTIQRTQQEDSAVYLCASSSGRGWEAFFGQGTRLTVV.